The text below deals with one T cell receptor (beta chain). Antigen specificity is unknown. The data derive from a study of CD8+ T cells in alopecia areata. RNA was extracted and reverse transcribed into cDNA as the sequencing template. Sequenced by immunoSEQ multiplex PCR; TCRdb stores in-frame clones only, minus some. Among about 180,000 clones listed, around 63% were seen once. This CDR3 spans 18 amino acids. Germline V gives CDR1 SGHTA, CDR2 FQGNSA. The V end lost 1 base, the J end lost 0 bases, and 13 bases lay between the germline ends. Study-level points and caveats: Sequencing of scalp samples also includes resident alphabeta T cells from normal skin.

This sample comprised CD4+ T cells sorted from blood, obtained at week 0. The rearrangement joins TRBV7-2 to TRBJ2-6, with D perhaps matching TRBD2 (5 bases). This clonotype was sampled from a human donor with alopecia areata. The CDR3 sequence: CASSLVGLLISGANVLTF. The DNA of the CDR3 is TGTGCCAGCAGCTTAGTCGGACTGCTTATCTCTGGGGCCAACGTCCTGACTTTC.